This T cell receptor (beta chain) was profiled in a study of identical twins (dated by TCRdb to the mid-2010s). At the level of the whole study: TCR alpha and beta repertoires from monozygotic twins, unrelated adults of various ages and cord blood were deep-sequenced to test whether fetal clonotypes persist. To rule out contamination, the twin experiments were replicated at different times with different library preparation protocols.

This clonotype has just a few counts. The specificity of this receptor is unknown. The input lacks base qualities; no much larger clone sits a single base away. Paper-wide results and their limitations: Invariant T cells such as MAIT and iNKT could partly confound zero-insertion analyses, although diverse VJ usage argued against such confounding for most clonotypes. Compared with coincidental sharing between unrelated individuals, out-of-frame TCR alpha sequences shared between twins showed an excess of sequences with low generation probability. In monozygotic twins, out-of-frame TCR alpha sharing was systematically underestimated by recombination models, although the models agreed with sharing between unrelated individuals. Abundant cord blood beta clonotypes had fewer insertions, young adult naive repertoires showed a similar but weaker trend, and memory repertoires showed no such trend. A weaker excess of twin sharing was found in beta out-of-frame sequences because the signal-to-noise ratio was lowered by fewer shared sequences. Because the same donors could not be followed over many years, the conclusions relied on cross-sectional statistical analysis.

Library preparation used 5' RACE. Sequencing used an Illumina HiSeq 2000. Template switching introduced a universal primer binding site; the final cDNA contained a unique molecular identifier, enabling accurate counting of TCR cDNA molecules. First-strand cDNA for TCR alpha and beta chains was synthesized from specific primers in the conserved constant-segment region. Each cDNA library was double barcoded, with a SMART-Mk sample barcode plus Illumina barcodes, to control for contamination. TruSeq adapter sequences along with Illumina sample barcodes were introduced in two successive PCR steps. Sequencing of the TCR alpha and beta cDNA libraries was done on the Illumina HiSeq platform using custom primers. As for the authors' bioinformatics: Raw reads were processed with MiGEC to extract unique molecular identifiers, and MiXCR was used to determine CDR3 positions. Recombination models were inferred per individual with the repgenHMM and IGoR tools using an EM algorithm. Shared clonotype analysis was performed with the tcR package in R, normalizing sharing by the product of cloneset sizes. To study raw recombination without the effects of thymic and clonal selection, out-of-frame nonproductive sequences were analyzed. In TCRdb, the public reads were trimmed at Q25 with fastp and aligned with MiXCR, with productive beta chains retained. Each entry merges the rows of one CDR3 protein and shows their most common DNA and genes. TCRdb's processing, not the authors' own work, is the source of the V and J calls. The sample table holds 520,000 or so distinct CDR3 sequences, of which roughly a fifth were seen once. Clones ranked in the top ten supply 0.91% of the sample.

Sequences MNHEY (CDR1) and SVGAGI (CDR2) are obtained from the germline V gene. V is cut by 0 bases and J by 7 bases, and the space between the germline ends is 13 bases. The CDR3 spans 15 residues, from the cysteine through the phenylalanine. CDR3 DNA only is kept here, 45 bases in frame from base 1. Only healthy Caucasian donors were included. The twin cohort comprised three pairs of female monozygotic twins, all aged roughly 18 to 29 years. Positive isolation kits from Invitrogen were used to isolate CD4+ and CD8+ T cell populations. These same data were also listed under a study on T cells expressing NK-cell markers. The second study reports: Three sorted T-cell subsets (CD3+CD56+NKG2C+, CD3+CD56+NKG2C- and CD3+CD56-NKG2C+) from 7 to 9 donors had their TCR beta-chain repertoires profiled. Among the eight sequenced donors, only one was HCMV-seronegative, while the other seven were HCMV-seropositive. In several experiments an anti-gammadeltaTCR antibody was added to restrict sorting to alphabetaTCR-expressing T cells. In a handful of donors, the dominant CD3+CD56+NKG2C+ clonotypes were among the top 10 CD8+ clonotypes and accounted for 1.0-7.0% of CD8+ T cells. Those dominant clonotypes were again the most abundant among CD3+CD56-NKG2C+ cells in a few donors, at about 25-65%. Whether the expanded NKG2C-expressing T cell clones were specific for HCMV antigens remained unclear. All eight donors whose samples were sequenced were randomly selected healthy volunteers, three of them men and five women. A commercial ELISA kit detecting HCMV-specific IgG in serum was used to determine HCMV serostatus. Reads were demultiplexed and grouped by UMI with MIGEC, and clonotypes were assembled and quantified with MiTCR. To exclude erroneous sequences, only TCR cDNA sequences supported by at least two reads were retained. The tcR package was used for downstream repertoire analysis, and clonotypes were matched between fractions using CDR3 nucleotide sequence together with V segment. VDJmatch was used to annotate antigen specificity against VDJdb, with one amino acid substitution allowed in CDR3.

The sequence was obtained from a woman aged 18-35 years in good health. Recombination linked TRBV6-5 to TRBJ1-5; possibly the D gene is TRBD1, per 5 matching bases. The sample taken for sequencing was CD4+ T cells sorted from blood. The DNA sequence follows: TGTGCCAGCAGTTACTCCCGGGGGTTGAGACAGCCCCAGCATTTT. This translates into CASSYSRGLRQPQHF.